These 25 T cell receptor beta chains were sequenced from one sample in a study of T cell responses to AZD1222 COVID-19 vaccine. Produced via immunoSEQ multiplex PCR; TCRdb's table is partial and in-frame only. The sample consists of 150,000 to 250,000 clones, under 95% of them appearing once. The sample was peripheral blood, taken 28 days after the second AZD1222 dose. The receptors come from an adult who received the AZD1222 COVID-19 vaccine.

This sequence joins TRBV7-9 and TRBJ1-6, with D tentatively TRBD1 (6 bases). The CDR3 runs to 14 residues. Deletions cut 5 bases from V and 5 bases from J, with 10 bases between. Germline loops: CDR1 SEHNR, CDR2 FQNEAQ (reference sequence). CDR3 coding DNA: TGTGCCAGCAGCCCTGGACAGAATAATTCACCCCTCCACTTT. This sequence encodes CASSPGQNNSPLHF.

This rearrangement joins TRBV5-1 to TRBJ1-1; no reliable D call. Per the germline V gene, CDR1 is SGHRS and CDR2 is YFSETQ. The CDR3 runs 13 residues. With 1 base removed from V and 1 base from J, the gap between germline ends came to 5 bases. CDR3: CASSLMGNTEAFF. Written as DNA, the CDR3 is TGCGCCAGCAGCTTGATGGGGAACACTGAAGCTTTCTTT.

In DNA form, the CDR3 reads TGTGCCAGCAGCCGACAGACAGTGACCAATTCACCCCTCCACTTT. This encodes CASSRQTVTNSPLHF. V gene TRBV3-1 (or the pseudogene TRBV3-2) combines with J gene TRBJ1-6; TRBD1 might be the D (5 bases). Germline CDR1 and CDR2: LGHDT and YNNKEL (reference sequence). The ends were cut back, 4 bases at V and 7 bases at J, with 14 bases in the middle. The CDR3 extends over 15 amino acids.

This sequence joins TRBV11-2 and TRBJ1-2; D perhaps matches TRBD1 (5 bases). V lost 0 bases and J lost 7, with 9 bases in between. This CDR3 is built from 13 residues. Per germline, CDR1 SGHAT and CDR2 FQNNGV. The DNA for the CDR3 is TGTGCCAGCAGCTTAGATTGGGGGTCTGGCTACACCTTC. Encoded protein: CASSLDWGSGYTF.

This rearrangement joins TRBV12-3 or TRBV12-4 to TRBJ1-5, with 10 bases matching TRBD1. V was pared by 7 bases and J by 9 bases, with 6 bases of the junction left unmatched. The CDR3 length is 13 residues. CDR3 sequence: CASTGGQGMPQHF. As DNA, the CDR3 is TGTGCCAGCACCGGGGGACAGGGGATGCCCCAGCATTTT.

CDR3 sequence: CAWTVRGSSYEQYF. In DNA, the CDR3 is TGTGCCTGGACTGTCAGGGGGAGCTCCTACGAGCAGTACTTC. The chain employs TRBV30 and TRBJ2-7, with TRBD1 matching over 7 bases. The CDR3 is 14 amino acids. The V segment lost 4 bases and the J segment 0 bases; nucleotides outside the gene matches: 6. Germline V gene data show CDR1 as GTSNPN and CDR2 as SVGIG (reference sequence).

The chain employs TRBV5-8 and TRBJ1-5; tentative D call: TRBD1 (6 bases). This CDR3 spans 14 amino acids. The V and J ends lost 3 bases and 5 bases respectively, with 12 bases between them. Germline CDR1 and CDR2: SGHTS and YDEGEE. The CDR3 region is CASSSRDIDQPQHF. For the CDR3, the DNA is TGTGCCAGCAGCTCCCGGGACATAGATCAGCCCCAGCATTTT.

J is TRBJ1-6 and V is TRBV7-9; no clear D. Germline V gene lookup returns CDR1 SEHNR and CDR2 FQNEAQ (reference sequence). V lost 5 bases and J 0 bases, leaving 14 bases between the germline ends. This CDR3 comprises 17 residues. The DNA for the CDR3 is TGTGCCAGCAGCCACGATCGGGAGAGCTCCTATAATTCACCCCTCCACTTT. It is translated as CASSHDRESSYNSPLHF. The whole variable domain, filled in from reference TRBV7-9 and TRBJ1-6, reads DTGVSQNPRHKITKRGQNVTFRCDPISEHNRLYWYRQTLGQGPEFLTYFQNEAQLEKSRLLSDRFSAERPKGSFSTLEIQRTEQGDSAMYLCASSHDRESSYNSPLHFGNGTRLTVT.

The rearrangement links TRBV11-2 to TRBJ2-5, with unresolved D. Germline CDR1 reads SGHAT; CDR2 reads FQNNGV. The CDR3 runs to 13 residues. The ends were cut back, 1 base at V and 6 bases at J, with 9 bases in the middle. In nucleotides, the CDR3 is TGTGCCAGCAGCTTAGCCCACGCGAAGACCCAGTACTTC. It translates to CASSLAHAKTQYF. Based on the CDR3 plus reference TRBV11-2 and TRBJ2-5, the full variable domain is EAGVAQSPRYKIIEKRQSVAFWCNPISGHATLYWYQQILGQGPKLLIQFQNNGVVDDSQLPKDRFSAERLKGVDSTLKIQPAKLEDSAVYLCASSLAHAKTQYFGPGTRLLVL.

The V and J genes are TRBV7-9 and TRBJ1-3; D remains unclear. CDR1 and CDR2 (germline): SEHNR, FQNEAQ (reference sequence). Trimming took 6 bases from V and 2 from J, leaving 11 bases between them. This CDR3 region has 14 residues. In DNA, the CDR3 is TGTGCCAGCAGGATACCCGACACTGGAAACACCATATATTTT. Its protein product is CASRIPDTGNTIYF.

This chain connects TRBV28 to TRBJ1-1; D not certain. The CDR3 sequence is 11 residues long. V was pared by 10 bases and J by 0 bases, with 6 bases between. Germline CDR1 and CDR2: MDHEN and SYDVKM. CDR3 residues: CATQVNTEAFF. In DNA form, the CDR3 reads TGTGCCACCCAAGTGAACACTGAAGCTTTCTTT.

CDR3 in amino acids: CAVGTSGYNEQFF. CDR3 sequence (DNA): TGTGCTGTGGGGACTAGCGGCTACAATGAGCAGTTCTTC. The rearrangement links TRBV19 to TRBJ2-1; 11 nucleotides match TRBD2. CDR1 and CDR2 (germline): LNHDA, SQIVND (reference sequence). CDR3 length: 13 residues.

The chain uses TRBV7-7 and TRBJ2-3; D perhaps matches TRBD2 (6 bases). The germline V gene encodes CDR1 SSHAT and CDR2 FNYEAQ (reference sequence). The V end was cut by 2 bases, the J end by 1 base, with 10 bases between. The CDR3 is made up of 15 amino acids. The CDR3 DNA reads TGTGCCAGCAGCTTAAGCCCGGGAGGCACAGATACGCAGTATTTT. This codes for CASSLSPGGTDTQYF.

The sample holds one count of this clone. V is TRBV19 and J is TRBJ1-1; D call uncertain. The V end lost 7 bases, the J end lost 11 bases, and 14 bases lay between the germline ends. CDR1 is LNHDA, CDR2 SQIVND, per germline (reference sequence). The CDR3 spans 11 residues. CDR3 coding DNA: TGTGCCAGTAAATCGTTGCTCACGGCTTTCTTT. Translating gives CASKSLLTAFF.

J is TRBJ2-6 and V is TRBV2; no reliable D call. The CDR3 contains 15 residues. Germline CDR1 reads SNHLY; CDR2 reads FYNNEI. V was shortened by 5 bases and J by 0 bases, with 8 bases between the two germline ends. CDR3 loop: CASSFQSSGANVLTF. The CDR3 nucleotides read TGTGCCAGCAGTTTCCAGAGCTCTGGGGCCAACGTCCTGACTTTC. Based on the CDR3 plus reference TRBV2 and TRBJ2-6, the full variable domain is EPEVTQTPSHQVTQMGQEVILRCVPISNHLYFYWYRQILGQKVEFLVSFYNNEISEKSEIFDDQFSVERPDGSNFTLKIRSTKLEDSAMYFCASSFQSSGANVLTFGAGSRLTVL.

CDR3 bases: TGTGCCAGCAGACGCCAACTAGCGGGGGGGCCAGATACGCAGTATTTT. The encoded protein is CASRRQLAGGPDTQYF. The V call is TRBV7-6, the J call TRBJ2-3, with 13 bases aligning to TRBD2. With V trimmed by 6 bases and J by 4 bases, 7 bases remained unmatched. Germline values: CDR1 SGHVS, CDR2 FNYEAQ. There are 16 residues in the CDR3.

The genes are TRBV19 and TRBJ1-2; the D gene is possibly TRBD1 (6 bases). V was shortened by 5 bases and J by 0 bases, with 10 bases between the two germline ends. Looked up from germline, CDR1 is LNHDA and CDR2 is SQIVND (reference sequence). The CDR3 totals 14 residues. The CDR3: CASSWGATNYGYTF. DNA of the CDR3: TGTGCCAGTAGTTGGGGGGCAACTAACTATGGCTACACCTTC.

The genes are TRBV4-2 and TRBJ1-4; unclear D gene. The CDR3 covers 15 residues. V lost 0 bases and J 5 bases, leaving 10 bases between the germline ends. Looked up from germline, CDR1 is LGHNA and CDR2 is YNFKEQ. CDR3 coding DNA: TGTGCCAGCAGCCAAGATCTCGCCGGGAATGAAAAACTGTTTTTT. This gives the protein CASSQDLAGNEKLFF.

The chain combines TRBV12-3 or TRBV12-4 with TRBJ1-5; TRBD1 is a possible D gene (5 bases). The CDR3 contains 13 residues. With 7 bases removed from V and 4 bases from J, the gap between germline ends came to 11 bases. CDR3 region: CASNWGRNQPQHF. CDR3 bases: TGTGCCAGCAACTGGGGGAGAAATCAGCCCCAGCATTTT.

This chain joins TRBV2 and TRBJ2-3; D is unresolved. The CDR3 extends over 10 amino acids. V dropped 4 bases and J dropped 6 bases, with 2 bases sitting between them. Germline CDR1 reads SNHLY; CDR2 reads FYNNEI. Written as DNA, the CDR3 is TGTGCCAGCAGTGGTGATACGCAGTATTTT. Translating it yields CASSGDTQYF. Using reference TRBV2 and TRBJ2-3 for the parts outside the CDR3, the full variable domain is EPEVTQTPSHQVTQMGQEVILRCVPISNHLYFYWYRQILGQKVEFLVSFYNNEISEKSEIFDDQFSVERPDGSNFTLKIRSTKLEDSAMYFCASSGDTQYFGPGTRLTVL.

Of note for this clone: This CDR3 is also generated by other DNA sequences in the sample. The V call is TRBV3-1 (or the pseudogene TRBV3-2), the J call TRBJ1-5; D not certain. Per the germline V gene, CDR1 is LGHDT and CDR2 is YNNKEL (reference sequence). The CDR3 is 13 residues long. The V and J ends lost 0 bases and 7 bases respectively, with 7 bases between them. The CDR3 nucleotides read TGTGCCAGCAGCCAAGATCGGGGACAGCCCCAGCATTTT. It is translated as CASSQDRGQPQHF.

V and J are TRBV3-1 (or the pseudogene TRBV3-2) and TRBJ2-5; D perhaps matches TRBD2 (6 bases). The germline CDR1 and CDR2 sequences are LGHDT and YNNKEL (reference sequence). There are 14 residues in the CDR3. The V gene lost 0 bases and the J gene lost 5 bases, with 10 bases spanning the gap. The CDR3 loop reads CASSQEGRRETQYF. Written as DNA, the CDR3 is TGTGCCAGCAGCCAAGAGGGGAGGAGGGAGACCCAGTACTTC.

The V and J genes are TRBV3-1 (or the pseudogene TRBV3-2) and TRBJ1-1; D gene unclear. The CDR3 spans 13 residues. The V end lost 2 bases, the J end lost 1 base, and 5 bases lay between the germline ends. The germline V gene encodes CDR1 LGHDT and CDR2 YNNKEL (reference sequence). The CDR3 sequence is CASSQLGNTEAFF. In nucleotides, the CDR3 is TGTGCCAGCAGCCAATTGGGGAACACTGAAGCTTTCTTT.

The CDR3: CASSSGTGRHEQYF. The CDR3 DNA sequence: TGTGCCAGCTCCTCCGGGACAGGACGGCACGAGCAGTACTTC. The J gene is TRBJ2-7, the V gene TRBV18; 8 positions agree with TRBD1. Trimming cost V 6 bases and J 5 bases; bases outside gene matches: 9. Germline V gene lookup returns CDR1 KGHSH and CDR2 LQKENI. This CDR3 has 14 amino acids.

V gene TRBV11-2 combines with J gene TRBJ2-7; TRBD1 matches 9 bases. V trimming: 2 bases; J trimming: 3 bases; junction bases outside the gene matches: 5. Germline V lookup: CDR1 SGHAT, CDR2 FQNNGV. The CDR3 length is 15 residues. CDR3 in DNA: TGTGCCAGCAGCTTATTGGGACAGGGATTCTACGAGCAGTACTTC. Encoded protein: CASSLLGQGFYEQYF.